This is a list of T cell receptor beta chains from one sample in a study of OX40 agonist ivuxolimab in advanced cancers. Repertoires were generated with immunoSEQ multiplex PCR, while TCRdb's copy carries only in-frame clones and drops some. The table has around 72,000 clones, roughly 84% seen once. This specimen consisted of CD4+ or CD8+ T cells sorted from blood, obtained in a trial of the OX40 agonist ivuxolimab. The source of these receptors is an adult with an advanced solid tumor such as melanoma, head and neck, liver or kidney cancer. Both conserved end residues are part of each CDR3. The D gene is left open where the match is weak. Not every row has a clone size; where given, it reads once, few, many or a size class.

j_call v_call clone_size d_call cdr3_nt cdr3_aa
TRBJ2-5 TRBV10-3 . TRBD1 TGTGCCATCGGACAGGGTAGAGAGACCCAGTACTTC CAIGQGRETQYF
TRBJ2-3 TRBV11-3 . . TGTGCCAGCAGCTATTCAGGGAGCACAGATACGCAGTATTTT CASSYSGSTDTQYF
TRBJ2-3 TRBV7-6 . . TGTGCCAGCAGCTCCTTTCCACCAGATACGCAGTATTTT CASSSFPPDTQYF
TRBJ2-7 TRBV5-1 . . TGCGCCAGCAGCTTGGTAGCAGGGTTCTACGAGCAGTACTTC CASSLVAGFYEQYF
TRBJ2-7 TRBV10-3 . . TGTGCCATCAGTGAGAGCTTGGGGGCTGACGAGCAGTACTTC CAISESLGADEQYF
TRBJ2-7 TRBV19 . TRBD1 TGTGCCAGTAGTATAGGGGACAGGGCCCCCCCCTTCTACGAGCAGTACTTC CASSIGDRAPPFYEQYF
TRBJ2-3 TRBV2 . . TGTGCCAGCACCCCGGAAGGGGTTTCAGCAGATACGCAGTATTTT CASTPEGVSADTQYF
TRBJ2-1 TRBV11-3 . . TGTGCCAGCAGCTTAGCTAGCAGCTACAATGAGCAGTTCTTC CASSLASSYNEQFF
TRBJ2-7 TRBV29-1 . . TGCAGCGTAGAGGCAGGGTCTTATAGCGAGCAGTACTTC CSVEAGSYSEQYF
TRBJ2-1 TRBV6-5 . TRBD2 TGTGCCAGCAGGAAAGCGGGAGATTTTGATGAGCAGTTCTTC CASRKAGDFDEQFF
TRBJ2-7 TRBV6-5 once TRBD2 TGTGCCAGCAGCCAGGTGCGGGAGGTCGAGCAGTACTTC CASSQVREVEQYF
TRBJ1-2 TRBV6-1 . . TGTGCCAGCAGTGAATCGTTGACGGCCCCGCCGGTCGGTGGCTACACCTTC CASSESLTAPPVGGYTF
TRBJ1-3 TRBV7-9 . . TGTGCCAGCAGCTTATGGGTCAACCTAGACTCTGGAAACACCATATATTTT CASSLWVNLDSGNTIYF
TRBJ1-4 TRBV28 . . TGTGCCAGCAGTTTGAGTTTGGGAAAACTGTTTTTT CASSLSLGKLFF
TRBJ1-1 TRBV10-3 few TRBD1 TGTGCCACCAATGTAGGACAGGGCGGCACTGAAGCTTTCTTT CATNVGQGGTEAFF
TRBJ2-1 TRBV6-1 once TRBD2 TGTGCCAGCAGTGAAACTAGCGGGAGTCGGAATGAGCAGTTCTTC CASSETSGSRNEQFF
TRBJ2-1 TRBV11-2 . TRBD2 TGTGCCAGCAGCCCTAGCGGGAGCTTCGGCAATGAGCAGTTCTTC CASSPSGSFGNEQFF
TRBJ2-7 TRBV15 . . TGTGCCACCAGCAGAGAGGGGGAAGGCGAGCAGTACTTC CATSREGEGEQYF
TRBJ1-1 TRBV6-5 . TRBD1 TGTGCCAGCAGGGGGCTGGGACAGGAAACCACTGAAGCTTTCTTT CASRGLGQETTEAFF
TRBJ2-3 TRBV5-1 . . TGCGCCAGCAGCTGGGGGTTGGGGTCTCCAGATACGCAGTATTTT CASSWGLGSPDTQYF
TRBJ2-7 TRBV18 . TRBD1 TGTGCCAGCTCACAAGTGGGACAGGGCTACGAGCAGTACTTC CASSQVGQGYEQYF
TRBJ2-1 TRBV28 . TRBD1 TGTGCCAGCAGTTTCCTGACGGGACAGTACAATGAGCAGTTCTTC CASSFLTGQYNEQFF
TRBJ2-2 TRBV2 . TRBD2 TGTGCCAGCAGTGAATCCCTGACTAGCGGGGTCACCGGGGAGCTGTTTTTT CASSESLTSGVTGELFF
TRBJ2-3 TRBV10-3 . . TGTGCCATCTATATTACGATCACAGATACGCAGTATTTT CAIYITITDTQYF
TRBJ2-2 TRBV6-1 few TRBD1 TGTGCCAGCAAGTCCGGGACAGGGAACACCGGGGAGCTGTTTTTT CASKSGTGNTGELFF
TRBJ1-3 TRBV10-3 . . TGTGCCACCGCGACACAGGTCTCTGGAAACACCATATATTTT CATATQVSGNTIYF
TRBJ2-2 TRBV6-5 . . TGTGCCAGCAGTGTGCTACTCGCCAACACCGGGGAGCTGTTTTTT CASSVLLANTGELFF
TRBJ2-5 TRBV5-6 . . TGTGCCAGCACAATCAGGGAAGAGACCCAGTACTTC CASTIREETQYF
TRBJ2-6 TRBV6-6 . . TGTGCCAGCAGTTACCTCTCTGGGGCCAACGTCCTGACTTTC CASSYLSGANVLTF
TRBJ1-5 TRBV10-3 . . TGTGCCATCAGTGCGGTCCAGGGTAATCAGCCCCAGCATTTT CAISAVQGNQPQHF
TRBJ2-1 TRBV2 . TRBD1 TGTGCCAGCAGCCCGGGACAGGGGGCCCATGAGCAGTTCTTC CASSPGQGAHEQFF
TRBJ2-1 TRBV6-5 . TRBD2 TGTGCCAGCAGTCAAGGACTAGCCCTAGGCAATGAGCAGTTCTTC CASSQGLALGNEQFF
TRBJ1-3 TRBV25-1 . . TGTGCCAGCAGGGACAGACAGGCAAGCTCTGGAAACACCATATATTTT CASRDRQASSGNTIYF
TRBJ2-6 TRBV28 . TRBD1 TGTGCCAGCAGTTTCCGCAAGCAGGGGGCTGGGGCCAACGTCCTGACTTTC CASSFRKQGAGANVLTF
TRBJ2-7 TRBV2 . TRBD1 TGTGCCAGCAGTGACCCTAGGGACAGGGGCTCCGAGCAGTACTTC CASSDPRDRGSEQYF
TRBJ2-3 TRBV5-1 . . TGCGCCAGCAGCTTGGGCAGGTCGGATACGCAGTATTTT CASSLGRSDTQYF
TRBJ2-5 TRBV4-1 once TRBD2 TGCGCCAGCAGCCAATTCGTAGGCGGGAGGGGTCGGGAGACCCAGTACTTC CASSQFVGGRGRETQYF
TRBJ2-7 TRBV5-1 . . TGCGCCAGCAAAACTCAAGCAGATTCCTACGAGCAGTACTTC CASKTQADSYEQYF
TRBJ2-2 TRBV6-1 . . TGTGCCAGCAGGAGGATGGATTCCACCGGGGAGCTGTTTTTT CASRRMDSTGELFF